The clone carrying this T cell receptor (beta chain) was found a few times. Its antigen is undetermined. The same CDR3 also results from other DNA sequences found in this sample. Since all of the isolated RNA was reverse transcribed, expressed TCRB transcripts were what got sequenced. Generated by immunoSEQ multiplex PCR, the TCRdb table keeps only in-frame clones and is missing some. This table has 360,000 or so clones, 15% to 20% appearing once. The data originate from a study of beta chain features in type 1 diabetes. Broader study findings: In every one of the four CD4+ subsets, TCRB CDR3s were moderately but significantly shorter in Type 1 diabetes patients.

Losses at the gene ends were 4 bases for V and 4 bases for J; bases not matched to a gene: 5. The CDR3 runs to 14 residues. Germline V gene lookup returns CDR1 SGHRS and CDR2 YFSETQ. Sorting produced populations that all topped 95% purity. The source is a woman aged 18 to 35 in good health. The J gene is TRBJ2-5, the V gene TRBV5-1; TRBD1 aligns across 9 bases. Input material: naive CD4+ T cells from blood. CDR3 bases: TGCGCCAGCAGCCCGGGACAGGGAGGAGAGACCCAGTACTTC. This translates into CASSPGQGGETQYF.